The next 21 T cell receptor beta chains were all read from a single sample in a study of OX40 agonist ivuxolimab in advanced cancers. Clones were read by immunoSEQ multiplex PCR, and TCRdb kept only the in-frame ones, dropping some. This table has 65,000 to 80,000 clones, over 90% appearing once. The specimen comprised CD4+ or CD8+ T cells sorted from blood, sampled in a trial of the OX40 agonist ivuxolimab. These receptors came from an adult with an advanced solid tumor such as melanoma, head and neck, liver or kidney cancer.

V is TRBV4-1 and J is TRBJ1-5; D not resolved. Between the trimmed V and J ends, which lost 3 bases and 5 bases, there was a span of 11 bases. This CDR3 spans 14 amino acids. Germline CDR1 MGHRA, CDR2 YSYEKL. In nucleotides, the CDR3 is TGCGCCAGCAGCCAGGAGGCGAGCGATCAGCCCCAGCATTTT. Encoded protein: CASSQEASDQPQHF.

The rearrangement links TRBV5-5 to TRBJ2-1, with 15 bases aligning to TRBD2. V shed 4 bases and J 6 bases; nucleotides not matched to a gene: 2. Germline CDR1 SGHKS, CDR2 YYEKEE (reference sequence). The CDR3 sequence is 15 residues long. CDR3 sequence: CASSQGLAGGNEQFF. The CDR3 DNA follows: TGTGCCAGCAGCCAGGGACTAGCGGGGGGCAATGAGCAGTTCTTC.

This sequence joins TRBV6-6 and TRBJ1-1; D is possibly TRBD1 (5 bases). The CDR3 sequence is 12 residues long. Between the trimmed V and J ends, which lost 6 bases and 4 bases, there was a span of 9 bases. Germline assignment: CDR1 MNHNY and CDR2 SVGAGI (reference sequence). CDR3 loop: CASSPGGTEAFF. CDR3 DNA: TGTGCCAGCAGCCCCGGGGGCACTGAAGCTTTCTTT.

This chain links TRBV28 with TRBJ1-6; 8 bases match TRBD1. Germline values: CDR1 MDHEN, CDR2 SYDVKM. The trim removed 8 bases at V and 9 bases at J, leaving 6 bases unmatched. This CDR3 comprises 13 residues. The CDR3 DNA reads TGTGCCAGCCGCGTCACAGGGGGTTCACCCCTCCACTTT. Translated: CASRVTGGSPLHF.

The gene calls are TRBV5-6 and TRBJ2-7; D tentatively reads TRBD1 or TRBD2 (5 bases each). Trimming stripped 2 bases from V and 4 bases from J, with 22 bases between. This CDR3 has 17 residues. The germline V gene has CDR1 SGHDT and CDR2 YYEEEE. This CDR3 reads CASSFPKGPTFRYEQYF. CDR3 nucleotides: TGTGCCAGCAGCTTTCCCAAGGGACCTACCTTCAGGTACGAGCAGTACTTC.

This chain uses TRBV5-1 with TRBJ2-2, with D uncertain. The CDR3 has 11 residues. Germline V lookup: CDR1 SGHRS, CDR2 YFSETQ. The V end was cut by 6 bases, the J end by 6 bases, with 6 bases between. The CDR3, as DNA: TGCGCCAGCACCCTATCCGGGGAGCTGTTTTTT. This translates into CASTLSGELFF.

The chain employs TRBV4-3 and TRBJ1-2; the D gene is possibly TRBD1 (5 bases). The germline V gene encodes CDR1 LGHNA and CDR2 YSLEER. V lost 0 bases to trimming and J lost 7 bases, with 18 bases between them. This CDR3 spans 16 amino acids. The CDR3 coding sequence is TGCGCCAGCAGCCAAGAGGGGGACCTTTGGGGTTTTGGCTACACCTTC. It encodes CASSQEGDLWGFGYTF.

This sequence joins TRBV27 and TRBJ2-2; D is ambiguous. The V end lost 6 bases, the J end lost 6 bases, and 11 bases lay between the germline ends. CDR1 and CDR2 (germline): MNHEY, SMNVEV (reference sequence). The CDR3 is 13 amino acids. CDR3 loop: CASSHFPAGELFF. CDR3 coding DNA: TGTGCCAGCAGCCACTTTCCAGCCGGGGAGCTGTTTTTT.

CDR3 sequence: CASSVEGVLSNEQFF. CDR3 coding DNA: TGTGCCAGCAGCGTAGAAGGGGTACTGAGCAATGAGCAGTTCTTC. The chain joins TRBV9 to TRBJ2-1; tentatively, D is TRBD1 (5 bases). The germline gives CDR1 SGDLS, CDR2 YYNGEE. The CDR3 consists of 15 residues. V lost 0 bases to trimming and J lost 6 bases, with 13 bases between them.

This chain uses TRBV4-1 with TRBJ2-7; tentative D call: TRBD1 (6 bases). CDR3 size: 15 residues. V lost 2 bases and J 3 bases, leaving 14 bases between the germline ends. Germline loops: CDR1 MGHRA, CDR2 YSYEKL. CDR3 protein: CASSQNPGTNYEQYF. The DNA for the CDR3 is TGCGCCAGCAGCCAAAATCCCGGGACAAACTACGAGCAGTACTTC.

The gene calls are TRBV19 and TRBJ2-3; D is uncertain. CDR1 is LNHDA, CDR2 SQIVND, per germline (reference sequence). Trimming took 1 base from V and 2 from J, leaving 13 bases between them. There are 16 residues in the CDR3. The CDR3 DNA reads as TGTGCCAGTAGTATAGGGGTACGGATTTACACAGATACGCAGTATTTT. This encodes CASSIGVRIYTDTQYF. Full variable domain (remainder filled in from reference TRBV19 and TRBJ2-3): DGGITQSPKYLFRKEGQNVTLSCEQNLNHDAMYWYRQDPGQGLRLIYYSQIVNDFQKGDIAEGYSVSREKKESFPLTVTSAQKNPTAFYLCASSIGVRIYTDTQYFGPGTRLTVL.

This clone has only a few counts. The V and J genes are TRBV10-3 and TRBJ1-2; a possible D gene is TRBD1 (6 bases). The CDR3 is 16 amino acids. The V gene's germline CDR1 is ENHRY and CDR2 SYGVKD. V gave up 3 bases and J gave up 0 bases, with 14 bases separating them. The CDR3 reads CAISEKDSHANYGYTF. CDR3 bases: TGTGCCATCAGTGAAAAGGACAGCCACGCTAACTATGGCTACACCTTC.

The chain uses TRBV9 and TRBJ2-7; D tentatively fits TRBD1 or TRBD2 (5 bases each). From germline, CDR1 is SGDLS and CDR2 YYNGEE. The CDR3 contains 15 residues. Trimming took off 3 bases at V and 0 bases at J, with 13 bases between the two ends. The CDR3 spells CASSGRDGSSYEQYF. The CDR3 coding sequence is TGTGCCAGCAGCGGCCGGGACGGTTCCTCCTACGAGCAGTACTTC.

DNA of the CDR3: TGTGCCAGCAGTTGGGACAGGGTTGTCAATGAGCAGTTCTTC. Translated, it gives CASSWDRVVNEQFF. The chain recombines TRBV27 with TRBJ2-1, with TRBD1 matching 9 bases. The CDR3 sequence is 14 residues long. Germline V gives CDR1 MNHEY, CDR2 SMNVEV (reference sequence). J was trimmed by 6 bases and V by 4 bases; bases with no gene match: 4.

This clone was seen a single time. The gene calls are TRBV5-5 and TRBJ1-3, with a tentative D call TRBD1 (5 bases). Per germline, CDR1 SGHKS and CDR2 YYEKEE (reference sequence). Trimming took off 4 bases at V and 1 base at J, with 12 bases between the two ends. The CDR3 runs 15 residues. CDR3: CASSHTQGSGNTIYF. CDR3 coding DNA: TGTGCCAGCAGCCATACTCAGGGTTCTGGAAACACCATATATTTT.

This clone has just one count. The chain carries TRBV27 and TRBJ2-7; D could derive from TRBD1 or TRBD2 (5 bases each). The CDR3 is made up of 14 amino acids. V shed 4 bases and J shed 3 bases, with 13 bases lying between them. The germline V gene encodes CDR1 MNHEY and CDR2 SMNVEV (reference sequence). CDR3 sequence (DNA): TGTGCCAGCAGTTCAGGGCTAGCTGTCTACGAGCAGTACTTC. It specifies CASSSGLAVYEQYF.

This clone has more than one count but fewer than ten. The chain couples TRBV4-1 to TRBJ1-2; weak D call: TRBD1 (6 bases). This CDR3 spans 14 amino acids. Germline-derived CDR1 and CDR2 are MGHRA and YSYEKL. V was shortened by 1 base and J by 1 base, with 7 bases between the two germline ends. The CDR3 sequence: CASSQVQGNYGYTF. The CDR3 nucleotides read TGCGCCAGCAGCCAAGTACAGGGTAACTATGGCTACACCTTC.

This rearrangement joins TRBV18 to TRBJ1-1; 7 bases align to TRBD1. The CDR3 is made up of 13 amino acids. The V gene's germline CDR1 is KGHSH and CDR2 LQKENI. V dropped 4 bases and J dropped 5; count of bases not matched to a gene: 4. The CDR3 DNA reads TGTGCCAGCTCACAGTCAGGGGGAACTGAAGCTTTCTTT. It codes for CASSQSGGTEAFF.

CDR3 sequence reads: CASSLLQTSGAGEQYF. The DNA of the CDR3 is TGTGCCAGCAGTTTACTCCAGACTAGCGGGGCGGGGGAGCAGTACTTC. The chain recombines TRBV6-5 with TRBJ2-7; 11 bases match TRBD2. This CDR3 has 16 amino acids. The V and J ends lost 4 bases and 7 bases, in that order; junction bases with no gene match: 12. In germline, CDR1 is MNHEY, CDR2 SVGAGI.

The gene calls are TRBV19 and TRBJ2-7, with 9 positions matching TRBD1. The germline gives CDR1 LNHDA, CDR2 SQIVND (reference sequence). The CDR3 sequence is 14 residues long. With V trimmed by 6 bases and J by 3 bases, 6 bases remained unmatched. The CDR3 here is CASSRTGDYYEQYF. CDR3 DNA sequence: TGTGCCAGTAGCCGGACAGGGGACTACTACGAGCAGTACTTC.

This rearrangement joins TRBV5-5 to TRBJ2-7; 9 bases are a match to TRBD1. V trimming: 2 bases; J trimming: 0 bases; junction bases outside the gene matches: 9. The CDR3 has 17 amino acids. Germline V CDR1 and CDR2: SGHKS, YYEKEE (reference sequence). CDR3 coding DNA: TGTGCCAGCAGCTTCACTTCGACAGGGGGTTCCTCCTACGAGCAGTACTTC. Residues: CASSFTSTGGSSYEQYF. Based on the CDR3 plus reference TRBV5-5 and TRBJ2-7, the full variable domain is DAGVTQSPTHLIKTRGQQVTLRCSPISGHKSVSWYQQVLGQGPQFIFQYYEKEERGRGNFPDRFSARQFPNYSSELNVNALLLGDSALYLCASSFTSTGGSSYEQYFGPGTRLTVT.